This T cell receptor (beta chain) was documented in a study of T cell responses to AZD1222 COVID-19 vaccine. Study-level results: Baseline seropositivity characterized only a handful of AZD1222 recipients. Repertoire sampling was restricted to post-peak T cell response timepoints. Clonal diversity was possibly underestimated, and white British individuals and females predominated among donors.

A word on this clone: Its matching antigen is unknown.

The CDR3 is 18 amino acids. From germline, CDR1 is SGHTA and CDR2 FQGTGA. J lost 4 bases, V lost 3 bases, and 11 bases had no gene match. Data came from immunoSEQ multiplex PCR; TCRdb stores just in-frame clones and leaves some out. This repertoire shows some 120,000 clones, over 80% found once; its top ten account for 0.8% to 1.1%. The chain employs TRBV7-3 and TRBJ2-2, with TRBD1 identical over 10 bases. The sequencing used peripheral blood, collected on day 0 of AZD1222 vaccination. The TCR sequence derives from an adult in good health. The CDR3 is CASSFLAGQGTGTGELFF. DNA of the CDR3: TGTGCCAGCAGCTTCTTGGCGGGACAGGGGACGGGCACCGGGGAGCTGTTTTTT.